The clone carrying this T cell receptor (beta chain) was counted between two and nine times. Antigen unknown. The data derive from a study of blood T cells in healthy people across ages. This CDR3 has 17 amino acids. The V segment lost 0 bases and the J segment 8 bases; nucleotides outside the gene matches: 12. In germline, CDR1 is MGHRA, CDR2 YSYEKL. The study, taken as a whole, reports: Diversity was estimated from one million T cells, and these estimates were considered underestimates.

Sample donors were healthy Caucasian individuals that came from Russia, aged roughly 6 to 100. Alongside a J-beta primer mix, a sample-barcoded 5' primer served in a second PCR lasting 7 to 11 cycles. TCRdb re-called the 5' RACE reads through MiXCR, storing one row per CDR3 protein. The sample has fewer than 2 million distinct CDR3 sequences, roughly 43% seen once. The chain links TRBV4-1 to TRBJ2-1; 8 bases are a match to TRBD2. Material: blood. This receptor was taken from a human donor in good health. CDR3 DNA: TGCGCCAGCAGCCAAGATTCAGTCGCTAGCGGGCCCTATGAGCAGTTCTTC. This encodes CASSQDSVASGPYEQFF.